The sample holds a few counts of the clone carrying this T cell receptor beta chain. Its antigen is still unknown. Trimming at V came to 3 bases and at J to 7 bases, leaving 6 bases not matched to a gene. The CDR3 is 15 amino acids. This sample is part of a study of response to subunit inactivated influenza vaccine. Study-level findings and limits: Each seasonal influenza vaccination, the authors suggested, recruits few new T cells.

One entry per CDR3 protein, called by TCRdb with MiXCR from the RT-PCR reads. The sample has about 500,000 distinct CDR3 sequences, more than 15% seen once. The specimen comprised CD4+ T cells sorted from PBMCs, sampled less than 30 months after vaccination. J is TRBJ2-4 and V is TRBV12-3 or TRBV12-4; 10 bases agree with TRBD2. The receptor's source is a man aged 45 to 75 who received an inactivated influenza vaccine. In nucleotides, the CDR3 is TGTGCCAGCAGTTTTCTAGCGGGAGCCTGGAACATTCAGTACTTC. It encodes CASSFLAGAWNIQYF.